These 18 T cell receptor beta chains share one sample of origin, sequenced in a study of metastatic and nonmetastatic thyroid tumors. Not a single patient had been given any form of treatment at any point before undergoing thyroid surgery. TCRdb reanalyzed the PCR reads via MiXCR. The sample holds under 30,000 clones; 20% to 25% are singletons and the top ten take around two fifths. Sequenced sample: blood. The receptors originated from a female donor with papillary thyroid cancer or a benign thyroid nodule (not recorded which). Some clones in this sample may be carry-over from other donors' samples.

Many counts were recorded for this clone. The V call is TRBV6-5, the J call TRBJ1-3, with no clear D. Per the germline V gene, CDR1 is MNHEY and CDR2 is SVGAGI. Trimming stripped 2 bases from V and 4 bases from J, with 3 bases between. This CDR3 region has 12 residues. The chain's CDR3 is CASSYGGNTIYF. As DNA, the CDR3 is TGTGCCAGCAGTTACGGAGGAAACACCATATATTTT.

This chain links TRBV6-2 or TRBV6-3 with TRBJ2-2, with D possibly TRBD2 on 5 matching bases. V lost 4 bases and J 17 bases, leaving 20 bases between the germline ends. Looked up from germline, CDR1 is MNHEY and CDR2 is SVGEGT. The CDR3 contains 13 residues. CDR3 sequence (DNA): TGTGCCAGCAGTTCGTATTACATCGGGGAGCGTTTTTTT. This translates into CASSSYYIGERFF.

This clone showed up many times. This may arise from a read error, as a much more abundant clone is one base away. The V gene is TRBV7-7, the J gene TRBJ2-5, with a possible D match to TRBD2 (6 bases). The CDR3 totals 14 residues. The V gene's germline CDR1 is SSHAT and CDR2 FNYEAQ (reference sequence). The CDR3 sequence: CASSPGGALETQYF. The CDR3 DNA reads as TGTGCTAGCAGCCCCGGGGGAGCCTTAGAGACCCAGTACTTC.

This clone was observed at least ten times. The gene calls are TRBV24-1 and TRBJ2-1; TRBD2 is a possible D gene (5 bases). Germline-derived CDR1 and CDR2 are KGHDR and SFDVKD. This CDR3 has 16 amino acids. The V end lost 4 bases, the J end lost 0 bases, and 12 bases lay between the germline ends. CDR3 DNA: TGTGCCACCAGTGACCCCGCGGGTAGCTCCTACAATGAGCAGTTCTTC. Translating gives CATSDPAGSSYNEQFF.

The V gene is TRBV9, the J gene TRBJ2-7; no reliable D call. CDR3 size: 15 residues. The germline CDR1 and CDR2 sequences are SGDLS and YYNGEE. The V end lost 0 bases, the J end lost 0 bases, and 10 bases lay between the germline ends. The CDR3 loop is CASSVGTFGSYEQYF. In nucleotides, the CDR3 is TGTGCCAGCAGCGTAGGGACGTTCGGCTCCTACGAGCAGTACTTC.

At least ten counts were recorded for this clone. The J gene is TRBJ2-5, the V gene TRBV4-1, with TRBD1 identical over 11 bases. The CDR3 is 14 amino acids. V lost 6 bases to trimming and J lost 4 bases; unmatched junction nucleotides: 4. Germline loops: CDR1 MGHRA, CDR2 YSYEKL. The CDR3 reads CASSIGTGGETQYF. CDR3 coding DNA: TGCGCCAGCAGTATCGGGACAGGGGGAGAGACCCAGTACTTC.

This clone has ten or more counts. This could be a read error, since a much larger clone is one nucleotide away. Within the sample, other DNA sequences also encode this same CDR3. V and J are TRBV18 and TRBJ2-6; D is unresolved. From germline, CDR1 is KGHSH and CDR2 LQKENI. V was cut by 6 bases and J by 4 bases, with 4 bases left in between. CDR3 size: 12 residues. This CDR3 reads CASSPGANVLTF. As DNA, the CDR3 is TGTGCCAGCTCGCCCGGGGCCAACGTCCTGACTTTC. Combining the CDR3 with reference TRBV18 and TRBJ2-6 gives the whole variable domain NAGVMQNPRHLVRRRGQEARLRCSPMKGHSHVYWYRQLPEEGLKFMVYLQKENIIDESGMPKERFSAEFPKEGPSILRIQQVVRGDSAAYFCASSPGANVLTFGAGSRLTVL.

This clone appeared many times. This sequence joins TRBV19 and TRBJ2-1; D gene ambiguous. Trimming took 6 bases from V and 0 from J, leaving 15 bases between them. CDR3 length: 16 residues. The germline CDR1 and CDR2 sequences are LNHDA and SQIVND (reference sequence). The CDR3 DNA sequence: TGTGCCAGTAGCACCAGTTCCGCGGTCTCCTACAATGAGCAGTTCTTC. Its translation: CASSTSSAVSYNEQFF.

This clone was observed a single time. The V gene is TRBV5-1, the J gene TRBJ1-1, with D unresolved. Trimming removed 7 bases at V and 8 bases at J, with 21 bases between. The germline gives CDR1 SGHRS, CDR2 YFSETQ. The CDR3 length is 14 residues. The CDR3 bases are TGCGCCAGCTCCCCCGCGTCGTCCGGGATGGAAGCTTTCTTT. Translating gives CASSPASSGMEAFF. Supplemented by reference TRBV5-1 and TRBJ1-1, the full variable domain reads KAGVTQTPRYLIKTRGQQVTLSCSPISGHRSVSWYQQTPGQGLQFLFEYFSETQRNKGNFPGRFSGRQFSNSRSEMNVSTLELGDSALYLCASSPASSGMEAFFGQGTRLTVV.

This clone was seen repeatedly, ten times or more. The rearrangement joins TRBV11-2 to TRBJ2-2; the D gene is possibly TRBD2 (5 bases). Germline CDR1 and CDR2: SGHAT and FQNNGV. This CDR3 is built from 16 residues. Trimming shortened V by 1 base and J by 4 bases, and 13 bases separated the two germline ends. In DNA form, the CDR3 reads TGTGCCAGCAGCTTAGTCCCGCAGGACTTCACCGGGGAGCTGTTTTTT. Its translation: CASSLVPQDFTGELFF. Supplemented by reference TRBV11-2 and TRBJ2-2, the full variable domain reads EAGVAQSPRYKIIEKRQSVAFWCNPISGHATLYWYQQILGQGPKLLIQFQNNGVVDDSQLPKDRFSAERLKGVDSTLKIQPAKLEDSAVYLCASSLVPQDFTGELFFGEGSRLTVL.

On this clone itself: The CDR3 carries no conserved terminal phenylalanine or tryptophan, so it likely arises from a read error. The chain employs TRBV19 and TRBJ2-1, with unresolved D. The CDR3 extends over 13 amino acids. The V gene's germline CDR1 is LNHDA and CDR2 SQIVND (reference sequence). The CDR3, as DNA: TGTGCCAGTAGTTCTACCCTGTACAATGGGCAGTTCGTC. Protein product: CASSSTLYNGQFV.

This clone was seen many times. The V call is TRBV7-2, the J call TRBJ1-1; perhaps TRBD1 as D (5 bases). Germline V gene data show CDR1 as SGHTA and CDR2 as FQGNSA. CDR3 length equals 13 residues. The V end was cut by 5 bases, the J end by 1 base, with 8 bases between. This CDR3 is CASSRGWNTEAFF. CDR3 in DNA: TGTGCCAGCAGCCGGGGGTGGAACACTGAAGCTTTCTTT.

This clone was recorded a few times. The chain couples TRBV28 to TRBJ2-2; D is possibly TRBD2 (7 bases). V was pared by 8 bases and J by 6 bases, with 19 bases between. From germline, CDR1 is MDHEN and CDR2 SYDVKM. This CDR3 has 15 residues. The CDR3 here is CASYPPGGRSGELFF. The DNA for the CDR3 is TGTGCCAGCTACCCCCCCGGGGGGCGGTCCGGGGAGCTGTTTTTT.

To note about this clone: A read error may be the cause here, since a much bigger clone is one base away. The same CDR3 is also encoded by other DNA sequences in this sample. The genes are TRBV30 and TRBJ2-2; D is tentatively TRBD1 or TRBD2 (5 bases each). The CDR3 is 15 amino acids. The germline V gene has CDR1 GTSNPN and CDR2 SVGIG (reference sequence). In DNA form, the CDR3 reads TGCGCCTGGACTCTAGGGGTCCCCCTGGCCGGGGAGCTGTTTTTT. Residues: CAWTLGVPLAGELFF.

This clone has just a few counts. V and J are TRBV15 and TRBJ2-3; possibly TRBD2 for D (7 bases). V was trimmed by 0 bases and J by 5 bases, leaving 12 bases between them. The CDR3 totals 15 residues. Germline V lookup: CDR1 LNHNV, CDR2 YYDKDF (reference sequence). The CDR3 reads CATSRDGQRGDTQYF. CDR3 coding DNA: TGTGCCACCAGCAGAGACGGACAGCGGGGAGATACGCAGTATTTT.

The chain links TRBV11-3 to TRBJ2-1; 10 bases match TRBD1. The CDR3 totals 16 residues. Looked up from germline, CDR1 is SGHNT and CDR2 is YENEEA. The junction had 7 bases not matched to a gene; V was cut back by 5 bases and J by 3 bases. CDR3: CASSRGGTGVYNEQFF. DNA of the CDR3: TGTGCCAGCAGCCGTGGTGGGACAGGGGTCTACAATGAGCAGTTCTTC.

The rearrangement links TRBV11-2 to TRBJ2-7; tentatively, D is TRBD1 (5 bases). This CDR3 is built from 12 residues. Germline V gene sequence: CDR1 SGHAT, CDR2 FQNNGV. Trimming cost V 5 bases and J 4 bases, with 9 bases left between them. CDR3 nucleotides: TGTGCCAGCAGCGCCCAGGGTTACGAGCAGTACTTC. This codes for CASSAQGYEQYF.

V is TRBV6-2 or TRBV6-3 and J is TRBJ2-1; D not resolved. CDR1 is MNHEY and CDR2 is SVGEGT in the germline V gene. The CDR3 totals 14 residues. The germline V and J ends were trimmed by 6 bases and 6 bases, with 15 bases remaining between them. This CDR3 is CASSKTSDLNEQFF. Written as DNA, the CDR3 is TGTGCCAGCAGCAAAACCTCGGACCTCAATGAGCAGTTCTTC.